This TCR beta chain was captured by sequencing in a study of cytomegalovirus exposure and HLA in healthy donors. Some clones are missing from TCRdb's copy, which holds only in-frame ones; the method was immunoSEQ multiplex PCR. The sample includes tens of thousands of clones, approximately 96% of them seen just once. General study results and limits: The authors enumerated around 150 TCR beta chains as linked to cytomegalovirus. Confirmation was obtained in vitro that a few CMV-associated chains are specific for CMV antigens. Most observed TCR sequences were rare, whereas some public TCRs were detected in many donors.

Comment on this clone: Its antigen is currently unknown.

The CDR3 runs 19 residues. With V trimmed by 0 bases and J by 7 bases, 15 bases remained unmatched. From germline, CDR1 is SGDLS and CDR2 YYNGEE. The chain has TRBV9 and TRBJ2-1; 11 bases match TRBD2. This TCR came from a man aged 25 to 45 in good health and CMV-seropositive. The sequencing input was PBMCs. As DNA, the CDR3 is TGTGCCAGCAGCGTAGGGGGGGGGACTAGCGGCCTTACGGGTAATGAGCAGTTCTTC. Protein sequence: CASSVGGGTSGLTGNEQFF.